The source of this T cell receptor (beta chain) is a study of shared clonotypes between healthy human individuals. Broader study findings: Estimated richness values were generally larger in naive subsets than in memory subsets.

Only in-frame clones appear in the TCRdb table, and some are missing; sequencing was by immunoSEQ multiplex PCR. The sample records more than 900,000 clones, approximately 80% being singletons. The ends lost 0 bases at V and 2 bases at J; junction bases unmatched: 9. The CDR3 is made up of 19 amino acids. Germline V CDR1 and CDR2: LGHNA, YNFKEQ. This clone appeared many times. Its antigen remains unknown. The TCR comes from a man younger than 35 in good health. Some clones in this sample may be carry-over from other donors' samples. The chain recombines TRBV4-2 with TRBJ2-5, with 13 bases aligning to TRBD2. Sequencing was carried out using memory CD4+ T cells from PBMCs. The subset is: CD45RA-negative fraction. The CDR3 DNA reads TGTGCCAGCAGCCAAGATTTACAACTAGCGGGAGGGAAACAAGAGACCCAGTACTTC. Protein: CASSQDLQLAGGKQETQYF.